The 26 T cell receptor beta chains below all came from one sample that was sequenced in a study of cytomegalovirus exposure and HLA in healthy donors. It was with 60 Vbeta and 13 Jbeta primers that the PCR ran. Generated by immunoSEQ multiplex PCR, the TCRdb table keeps only in-frame clones and is missing some. In all, the sample yields around 50,000 clones. The sequencing input was PBMCs. The origin of the receptors is a woman aged 35 to 49 in good health and CMV-seronegative.

This chain's CDR3 is CASSQVSWYRGQETQYF. CDR3 in DNA: TGTGCCAGCAGCCAAGTCTCATGGTACAGGGGGCAAGAGACCCAGTACTTC. The rearrangement uses TRBV4-2 and TRBJ2-5; 8 positions agree with TRBD1. Germline assignment: CDR1 LGHNA and CDR2 YNFKEQ. The CDR3 is made up of 17 amino acids. J gave up 2 bases and V 1 base, and 9 bases lay outside the gene matches.

The V call is TRBV4-1, the J call TRBJ1-2; 8 nucleotides align to TRBD1. The CDR3 sequence is 15 residues long. Trimming removed 0 bases from V and 4 bases from J; junction bases left unmatched: 4. Germline-derived CDR1 and CDR2 are MGHRA and YSYEKL. The CDR3 DNA reads TGCGCCAGCAGCCAAGAGACAGGGGTCCTCTATGGCTACACCTTC. Its protein product is CASSQETGVLYGYTF.

The chain uses TRBV5-8 and TRBJ1-1, with 11 bases identical to TRBD1. Germline V gene data show CDR1 as SGHTS and CDR2 as YDEGEE. V lost 4 bases to trimming and J lost 9 bases; unmatched junction nucleotides: 5. The CDR3 totals 13 residues. The CDR3 nucleotides are TGTGCCAGCAGCCCGGGACAGGGGGAGAAAGCTTTCTTT. Translation gives CASSPGQGEKAFF. Full variable domain (rest looked up from reference TRBV5-8 and TRBJ1-1): EAGVTQSPTHLIKTRGQQATLRCSPISGHTSVYWYQQALGLGLQFLLWYDEGEERNRGNFPPRFSGRQFPNYSSELNVNALELEDSALYLCASSPGQGEKAFFGQGTRLTVV.

This chain uses TRBV7-9 with TRBJ1-6; 7 bases fit TRBD1. The CDR3 spans 18 residues. Germline trimming cut 4 bases from V and 0 bases from J; bases unmatched to any gene: 9. Germline CDR1 reads SEHNR; CDR2 reads FQNEAQ (reference sequence). The CDR3 bases are TGTGCCAGCAGCTGGGACAGTCTGATGCTCTCCTATAATTCACCCCTCCACTTT. It is translated as CASSWDSLMLSYNSPLHF.

The chain uses TRBV25-1 and TRBJ2-1, with 9 nucleotides matching TRBD1. Losses at the gene ends were 2 bases for V and 7 bases for J; bases not matched to a gene: 6. The CDR3 loop spans 15 amino acids. Germline-derived CDR1 and CDR2 are MGHDK and SYGVNS. CDR3 residues: CASSEGTGIANEQFF. DNA for the CDR3: TGTGCCAGCAGTGAAGGGACAGGGATCGCGAATGAGCAGTTCTTC.

The chain couples TRBV19 to TRBJ1-4; a weak D match, TRBD1 (6 bases). Trimming pared 6 bases from V and 3 bases from J, leaving 14 bases between. The CDR3 spans 15 residues. Germline loops: CDR1 LNHDA, CDR2 SQIVND (reference sequence). The CDR3 sequence: CASRTTDSSNEKLFF. The DNA for the CDR3 is TGTGCCAGTAGGACGACGGACAGCTCTAATGAAAAACTGTTTTTT.

V and J are TRBV18 and TRBJ2-5; 7 nucleotides match TRBD2. Germline lookup yields CDR1 KGHSH and CDR2 LQKENI. V shed 2 bases and J 0 bases; nucleotides not matched to a gene: 0. CDR3 size: 14 residues. The CDR3 loop reads CASSPSGNQETQYF. In DNA, the CDR3 is TGTGCCAGCTCACCAAGCGGGAACCAAGAGACCCAGTACTTC.

This chain connects TRBV5-1 to TRBJ2-2; D not certain. V lost 0 bases, J lost 1 base, and 7 bases lay in between. Germline lookup yields CDR1 SGHRS and CDR2 YFSETQ. The CDR3 runs to 15 residues. CDR3 sequence: CASSLGGGNTGELFF. DNA of the CDR3: TGCGCCAGCAGCTTGGGTGGCGGGAACACCGGGGAGCTGTTTTTT.

The rearrangement uses TRBV5-1 and TRBJ2-7; the D gene is possibly TRBD1 (6 bases). V lost 4 bases and J 1 base, leaving 15 bases between the germline ends. The CDR3 is made up of 15 amino acids. The V gene's germline CDR1 is SGHRS and CDR2 YFSETQ. CDR3 coding DNA: TGCGCCAGCAGCCCCACTCCTACAGGGTCCTACGAGCAGTACTTC. It yields the protein CASSPTPTGSYEQYF. The complete variable domain, with remaining parts taken from reference TRBV5-1 and TRBJ2-7, reads KAGVTQTPRYLIKTRGQQVTLSCSPISGHRSVSWYQQTPGQGLQFLFEYFSETQRNKGNFPGRFSGRQFSNSRSEMNVSTLELGDSALYLCASSPTPTGSYEQYFGPGTRLTVT.

This chain joins TRBV6-5 and TRBJ1-6, with D unresolved. The germline V and J ends were trimmed by 6 bases and 6 bases, with 12 bases remaining between them. CDR3 length equals 14 residues. Germline CDR1 and CDR2: MNHEY and SVGAGI. The CDR3 DNA reads as TGTGCCAGCAGCCGACAAGTTTCTAATTCACCCCTCCACTTT. It translates to CASSRQVSNSPLHF.

The chain is built from TRBV5-6 and TRBJ2-7; 9 positions match TRBD1. J lost 4 bases, V lost 3 bases, and 11 bases had no gene match. The CDR3 runs 16 residues. Per the germline V gene, CDR1 is SGHDT and CDR2 is YYEEEE. The CDR3 DNA follows: TGTGCCAGCAGCTCCCCGGGGACAGGGTCTAGTTACGAGCAGTACTTC. Protein: CASSSPGTGSSYEQYF.

Note on this clone: Mismatch with germline at one junction end may stem from a read error. The chain joins TRBV7-9 to TRBJ2-5; 7 bases are shared with TRBD1. Germline V gene sequence: CDR1 SEHNR, CDR2 FQNEAQ (reference sequence). There are 16 residues in the CDR3. CDR3 region: CASSSSIRGQRENQYF. CDR3 bases: TGTGCCAGCAGCTCTAGTATCAGGGGACAGCGAGAGAACCAGTACTTC.

J is TRBJ2-2 and V is TRBV19, with TRBD2 as a possible D gene (6 bases). Germline assignment: CDR1 LNHDA and CDR2 SQIVND (reference sequence). V was trimmed by 2 bases and J by 6 bases, leaving 13 bases between them. CDR3 length: 15 amino acids. The CDR3 coding sequence is TGTGCCAGTAGTATATTCGCGGGGACCGCCGGGGAGCTGTTTTTT. This sequence encodes CASSIFAGTAGELFF.

The chain has TRBV5-1 and TRBJ2-7; D is possibly TRBD1 (5 bases). The CDR3 spans 15 residues. From germline, CDR1 is SGHRS and CDR2 YFSETQ. The V end was cut by 1 base, the J end by 0 bases, with 11 bases between. CDR3 coding DNA: TGCGCCAGCAGCTTGAAAGGGGAAATCTCCTACGAGCAGTACTTC. Its protein is CASSLKGEISYEQYF.

The chain links TRBV11-3 to TRBJ1-1; 8 bases agree with TRBD1. Germline V lookup: CDR1 SGHNT, CDR2 YENEEA. The V segment lost 1 base and the J segment 0 bases; nucleotides outside the gene matches: 4. The CDR3 consists of 16 residues. The CDR3 region is CASSLGQGRMNTEAFF. The DNA of the CDR3 is TGTGCCAGCAGCTTAGGACAGGGGAGAATGAACACTGAAGCTTTCTTT.

J is TRBJ1-6 and V is TRBV19; tentatively, D is TRBD1 (5 bases). Trimming left V 1 base short and J 8 bases short, with 6 bases between. Looked up from germline, CDR1 is LNHDA and CDR2 is SQIVND (reference sequence). The CDR3 sequence is 13 residues long. CDR3 coding DNA: TGTGCCAGTAGTATAGGGGGGGATTCACCCCTCCACTTT. Its translation: CASSIGGDSPLHF.

The CDR3 is CAAQETQYF. In DNA, the CDR3 is TGTGCCGCCCAGGAGACCCAGTACTTC. The rearrangement joins TRBV2 to TRBJ2-5; D remains ambiguous. Trimming took off 11 bases at V and 5 bases at J, with 6 bases between the two ends. Germline loops: CDR1 SNHLY, CDR2 FYNNEI. The CDR3 is made up of 9 amino acids. Drawing the rest from reference TRBV2 and TRBJ2-5, the complete variable domain is EPEVTQTPSHQVTQMGQEVILRCVPISNHLYFYWYRQILGQKVEFLVSFYNNEISEKSEIFDDQFSVERPDGSNFTLKIRSTKLEDSAMYFCAAQETQYFGPGTRLLVL.

The chain employs TRBV18 and TRBJ2-2; 14 bases line up with TRBD2. Trimming cost V 0 bases and J 6 bases; bases outside gene matches: 0. Germline V gene data show CDR1 as KGHSH and CDR2 as LQKENI. This CDR3 has 16 residues. The CDR3 here is CASSPPGLAGAGELFF. The CDR3 DNA reads TGTGCCAGCTCACCACCGGGACTAGCGGGGGCCGGGGAGCTGTTTTTT. The entire variable domain, with the rest obtained from reference TRBV18 and TRBJ2-2, is as follows: NAGVMQNPRHLVRRRGQEARLRCSPMKGHSHVYWYRQLPEEGLKFMVYLQKENIIDESGMPKERFSAEFPKEGPSILRIQQVVRGDSAAYFCASSPPGLAGAGELFFGEGSRLTVL.

As to this clone: A read error may produce the germline difference seen at one junction end. The chain joins TRBV9 to TRBJ1-3, with a weak D call TRBD1 (5 bases). This CDR3 has 14 residues. Germline-derived CDR1 and CDR2 are SGDLS and YYNGEE. CDR3 in DNA: TGTGCCAGCAGCGGTGGGGGGGACGGAAACAACATATATTTT. It translates to CASSGGGDGNNIYF. The entire variable domain, with the rest obtained from reference TRBV9 and TRBJ1-3, is as follows: DSGVTQTPKHLITATGQRVTLRCSPRSGDLSVYWYQQSLDQGLQFLIQYYNGEERAKGNILERFSAQQFPDLHSELNLSSLELGDSALYFCASSGGGDGNNIYFGEGSWLTVV.

The chain carries TRBV6-5 and TRBJ1-3, with D possibly matching TRBD1 (6 bases). The CDR3 consists of 14 residues. The germline V and J ends were trimmed by 4 bases and 2 bases, with 9 bases remaining between them. Germline V gene sequence: CDR1 MNHEY, CDR2 SVGAGI. CDR3 in amino acids: CASSSGTPGNTIYF. In nucleotides, the CDR3 is TGTGCCAGCAGTTCCGGGACACCTGGAAACACCATATATTTT.

The rearrangement joins TRBV5-1 to TRBJ2-1, with D unresolved. The CDR3 totals 16 residues. V lost 0 bases and J lost 3, with 13 bases in between. CDR1 is SGHRS, CDR2 YFSETQ, per germline. The CDR3 DNA follows: TGCGCCAGCAGCTTGGGTGCTAGTTCGAACTACAATGAGCAGTTCTTC. Encoded protein: CASSLGASSNYNEQFF. The full variable domain, rest sourced from reference TRBV5-1 and TRBJ2-1, is KAGVTQTPRYLIKTRGQQVTLSCSPISGHRSVSWYQQTPGQGLQFLFEYFSETQRNKGNFPGRFSGRQFSNSRSEMNVSTLELGDSALYLCASSLGASSNYNEQFFGPGTRLTVL.

The V gene is TRBV9, the J gene TRBJ2-3, with 10 bases fitting TRBD2. Germline loops: CDR1 SGDLS, CDR2 YYNGEE. V lost 0 bases to trimming and J lost 6 bases; unmatched junction nucleotides: 4. This CDR3 spans 15 amino acids. DNA of the CDR3: TGTGCCAGCAGCGTAGCGCTAGCGGGGGTGGATACGCAGTATTTT. Its translation: CASSVALAGVDTQYF.

The rearrangement links TRBV7-2 to TRBJ1-6; weak D call: TRBD1 (5 bases). Germline CDR1 reads SGHTA; CDR2 reads FQGNSA. Trimming removed 5 bases from V and 6 bases from J, with 17 bases in between. This CDR3 has 16 amino acids. The CDR3 DNA follows: TGTGCCAGCAGCCCAAGACAAGGGGCGGTTAATTCACCCCTCCACTTT. It specifies CASSPRQGAVNSPLHF.

As DNA, the CDR3 is TGTGCCAGCAGTCCCTTGACAGGGCCGAACACTGAAGCTTTCTTT. Its protein is CASSPLTGPNTEAFF. The V call is TRBV6-6, the J call TRBJ1-1, with 7 bases aligning to TRBD1. The CDR3 is 15 amino acids. Germline loops: CDR1 MNHNY, CDR2 SVGAGI (reference sequence). J lost 1 base, V lost 5 bases, and 7 bases had no gene match.

The V gene is TRBV25-1, the J gene TRBJ1-1, with a tentative D call TRBD1 (6 bases). The CDR3 extends over 14 amino acids. Trimming removed 3 bases from V and 1 base from J, with 9 bases in between. The germline V gene encodes CDR1 MGHDK and CDR2 SYGVNS. The CDR3, as DNA: TGTGCCAGCAGTGATGTACAGGGGAACACTGAAGCTTTCTTT. It translates to CASSDVQGNTEAFF.

The V call is TRBV7-8, the J call TRBJ1-2; D gene unclear. CDR1 SGHVS and CDR2 FQNEAQ come from the germline V gene. V lost 3 bases and J 7 bases, leaving 18 bases between the germline ends. The CDR3 loop spans 15 amino acids. The CDR3 DNA reads as TGTGCCAGCAGCTTCGGGGAATGGATTACGGGTGGCTACACCTTC. It yields the protein CASSFGEWITGGYTF.